This T cell receptor (beta chain) stems from a study of T-cell memory formation after mild COVID-19. Study details: TCR clusters were mostly donor specific. Study-wide results and limits: There was no confirmation that second-wave clones peaking on day 37 were SARS-CoV-2 specific.

TCRdb used MiXCR to reprocess the 5' RACE reads, holding one entry per CDR3 protein. Among approximately 150,000 distinct CDR3 sequences listed, roughly 15% were seen once. This clonotype was recorded a few times. Its specificity is unknown. The CDR3 covers 14 residues. Deletions cut 2 bases from V and 5 bases from J, with 9 bases between. Sequencing used PBMCs or a T cell subset sorted from them (not recorded which). The clonotype comes from an adult woman who had mild COVID-19 (a few samples of this study predate the infection). Cell type and time point are not known. The chain carries TRBV12-3 or TRBV12-4 and TRBJ1-4; no firm D call. The CDR3 sequence: CASSLSALNEKLFF. Written as DNA, the CDR3 is TGTGCCAGCAGTTTATCAGCCCTAAATGAAAAACTGTTTTTT.